This T cell receptor beta chain comes out of a study of human T cells and chemical hapten exposure (dated by TCRdb to the early 2020s). Background for the entire study: For sensitization, 2% DPC in acetone was applied to an approximately 2 cm by approximately 2 cm area of upper inner arm skin. Patients additionally received weekly therapeutic DPC doses to the scalp throughout the approximately 22-week study period. Patch tests used Finn chambers with 0.01% DPC on the upper back, scored after 6 days by International Contact Dermatitis Research Group standards. Alopecia areata with under or over 50% scalp involvement, alopecia totalis and alopecia universalis were represented in the patient cohort, which was mostly female. Libraries were pooled for sequencing, and per-sample TCR yields varied mainly because of small differences in library volumes within the pool. This study followed changes in the peripheral blood TCR repertoire in vivo during primary and secondary sensitization of alopecia patients to the hapten diphenylcyclopropenone (DPC). Blood was sampled from patients pre-sensitization (week 0) and at 2, 6 and about 24 weeks after DPC sensitization. For TCR sequencing, blood came from 25 to 35 alopecia patients at anywhere from one to four time points (pre-sensitization, 2, 6 and 24 weeks). The paper as a whole reports these results and caveats: Patch test score correlated positively with the number of PT1 expanded TCRs, reaching significance at thresholds 8, 16 and 32 but not at 4. Expanded TCRs formed significantly more large CDR3 similarity clusters than pre-sensitization or healthy control sets, consistent with antigen-driven responses. Because all patients had alopecia, a presumed autoimmune disease, the immune response of the patients might differ from that of healthy individuals. Repeated subsampling changed both the strength of the expansion versus patch-test correlation and the threshold at which that correlation became significant. DPC sensitization did not change how many TCRs were above 1 in 1000 frequency, and no evidence was found of alterations in global repertoire structure.

What this sample's time point label stands for: patch test 2, 6 weeks after DPC sensitization. The sample's treatment or condition, from its label and the paper: therapeutic diphenylcyclopropenone sensitization with weekly scalp DPC. At each patch-test visit, blood was drawn before the patch test was applied. Patients were eligible if aged 18 to 70, diagnosed with alopecia and judged suitable for DPC therapy, and pregnant patients were excluded. Total RNA was extracted from unfractionated whole blood that had been collected in Tempus Blood RNA tubes. The library was produced with RACE. For sequencing, a NextSeq 500 was employed. During library preparation, unique molecular identifiers were attached to individual cDNA molecules so that TCRs could be counted quantitatively and reproducibly. From each blood RNA sample, both TCR alpha and TCR beta chains were sequenced. The study's own analysis went as follows. Samples had a median of roughly 100,000 TCRs, with a range from roughly 23,224 to 750,000. V, J and CDR3 annotation of the TCR reads was performed with the Decombinator software suite. For PS versus PT1 abundance plots, all samples were subsampled to the same number of TCRs (28,000). Expanded TCRs were defined as absent before sensitization and observed at least eight times at the 2-week time point. Starting from the raw public reads, TCRdb applied fastp trimming at Q25, assembled clones with MiXCR and retained in-frame beta chains. Records with the same CDR3 protein are collapsed into one entry carrying the most frequent genes and DNA. The V and J calls were not made by the authors but by TCRdb's processing. Across this sample there are approximately 120,000 distinct CDR3 sequences, with 9.2% seen only once. The top ten constitute approximately 3% of the sample.

About this clonotype: Its antigen is unknown. No base quality information exists; no much larger clone differs at one position.

This material consisted of whole blood, taken in connection with sensitization to the hapten diphenylcyclopropenone (DPC). This sequence originates from a woman aged 40 to 49 with alopecia areata. Some clones in this sample may be carry-over from other donors' samples.

The DNA is as follows: TGTGCCAGCAGCGACAGGGGAATGACAGATACGCAGTATTTT. This sequence encodes CASSDRGMTDTQYF. The rearranged chain carries TRBV12-3 or TRBV12-4 and TRBJ2-3, with 8 bases matching TRBD1. Trimming removed 6 bases from V and 3 bases from J; the gene matches leave 5 bases unexplained. The CDR3 spans 14 residues, from the cysteine through the phenylalanine. CDR3 DNA only is kept here, 42 bases in frame from base 1.